This T cell receptor (beta chain) is drawn from a study of blood T cell repertoires in COVID-19 (dated by TCRdb to about 2020). Background for the entire study: Samples covering the acute and convalescent phases of COVID-19 were provided by collaborators in the United States, Italy and Spain. The prospective study material was composed of cDNA or gDNA derived from T cells, B-cell-depleted T cells, or PBMCs. Deeply sampled blood TCRbeta repertoires from subjects exposed to, actively infected with, or recovered from COVID-19 were included in the dataset. The repertoires were released in a freely available public database intended as a resource for research on the immune response to SARS-CoV-2. Samples came from the ongoing ImmuneRACE study (first 160 participants) plus 1,254 subjects from 6 global collaborators. A de-identified subject ID, COVID-19 status, age in years and sex were almost always included in the sample metadata. HLA class I and class II types, where available, came from metadata supplied by the sample provider rather than from assay-based typing. General conclusions and limits of the study: The amount of clinical and demographic metadata varied by source and participant and was provided uncurated.

CDR1 and CDR2 are read off the germline V gene as SGHTA and FQGNSA. CDR3 length: 15 amino acids, cysteine to phenylalanine. Only CDR3 DNA is held: 45 bases, read in frame from base 1. Trimming takes 1 base off V and 1 base off J; junction bases not matched to a gene: 3. Whole blood was collected in K2EDTA tubes by collaborating institutions according to the institutions' own protocols. For TCRbeta analysis, collaborators shipped samples as frozen whole blood, isolated PBMCs, or DNA extracted from either of those sample types. TCRbeta CDR3 regions were amplified from genomic DNA using the immunoSEQ Assay, a bias-controlled multiplex PCR. The paper's data handling went like this. The number of nucleated cells in each sample was estimated from the amplification of reference gene primers within the assay. To quantify the absolute abundance of each unique TCRbeta CDR3 rearrangement, sequence reads were collapsed and filtered. Productive Simpson clonality was computed per sample as the square root of Simpson's diversity index over productive rearrangements. The table comes from immuneACCESS by way of TCRdb, which keeps in-frame sequences with V and J called. Part of the clones is missing from these tables; in studies checked, under half for an unresolved V gene and the rest for unknown reasons. V, J and clone size derive from that table, while D and trimming were established from the DNA sequence. The sample profile shows approximately 240,000 clones; 65% to 80% of them were found once. The ten largest clones represent approximately 4% of the sample.

This clone has a handful of counts. The antigen it binds to is not known. No clone much larger than this one lies a single base away; base qualities are absent. The sequencing sample was made of peripheral blood. The origin of this receptor is a woman between 40 and 55 years old with active or convalescent COVID-19. The chain links TRBV7-2 with TRBJ1-1; 7 central nucleotides agree with TRBD1. The CDR3 sequence is CASSLVTGSNTEAFF. The nucleotides are TGTGCCAGCAGCTTAGTGACAGGGTCGAACACTGAAGCTTTCTTT.